The entry below gives a single T cell receptor (beta chain) sequence along with its context. The antigen is undetermined. The source of the sample is a study of shared clonotypes between healthy human individuals. Only CD45RO-negative cells positively selected for CCR7 counted as naive CD8 cells, so terminally differentiated effector memory CD45RA+ cells were excluded. Findings of the study overall: Depth was large, yet rarefaction showed that sorted-subset sequencing was incomplete. Non-shared clonotypes showed lower generation probabilities than clonotypes common to all four donors.

In the original processing: Junction-only sequences without quality scores came from ImmunoSEQ, so filtering differed. Sequencing was performed with immunoSEQ multiplex PCR; in TCRdb, only in-frame clones are kept and a portion is missing. The DNA gave D and trimming, while V, J and clone size come from that table. The repertoire holds some 2.1 million clones, with around 93% as singletons. Germline V gene lookup returns CDR1 MDHEN and CDR2 SYDVKM. The CDR3 runs 14 residues. V shed 2 bases and J shed 5 bases, with 13 bases lying between them. The specimen was naive CD8+ T cells from PBMCs. The clonotype originates from a man aged 18 to 30 in good health. Some clones in this sample may be carry-over from other donors' samples. The rearrangement uses TRBV28 and TRBJ2-7; TRBD1 is a possible D gene (5 bases). The CDR3 here is CASSLASRVNEQYF. CDR3 bases: TGTGCCAGCAGTTTAGCATCCAGGGTCAACGAGCAGTACTTC. Drawing the rest from reference TRBV28 and TRBJ2-7, the complete variable domain is DVKVTQSSRYLVKRTGEKVFLECVQDMDHENMFWYRQDPGLGLRLIYFSYDVKMKEKGDIPEGYSVSREKKERFSLILESASTNQTSMYLCASSLASRVNEQYFGPGTRLTVT.